These 5 T cell receptor beta chains were all obtained from the same sample, sequenced in a study of T cell clonotyping in hematopoietic cell transplantation. Here immunoSEQ multiplex PCR was the method, and the copy in TCRdb shows in-frame clones only, minus some. Here the sample spans approximately 16,000 clones, 93% being singletons. This sample's time point: recipient sample about 28 days before transplant, after cytoreduction. The source material was peripheral blood mononuclear cells, sampled before stem cell transplant. All receptors come from a man aged 18 to 35 with biphenotypic leukemia. Some clones in this sample may be carry-over from other donors' samples.

The rearrangement links TRBV6-6 to TRBJ1-2; 8 bases align to TRBD1. The V and J ends lost 5 bases and 12 bases, in that order; junction bases with no gene match: 17. Per the germline V gene, CDR1 is MNHNY and CDR2 is SVGAGI (reference sequence). This CDR3 is 15 amino acids long. The CDR3 sequence: CASSLRWDRPGWDTF. DNA of the CDR3: TGTGCCAGCAGTCTTCGGTGGGACAGGCCCGGCTGGGACACCTTC.

The chain uses TRBV29-1 and TRBJ1-2, with TRBD1 matching over 10 bases. The CDR3 is 13 amino acids. With V trimmed by 6 bases and J by 6 bases, 7 bases remained unmatched. Germline CDR1 is SQVTM and CDR2 is ANQGSEA. In nucleotides, the CDR3 is TGCAGCGTCGCTGACAGGGGGCTAAATGGCTACACCTTC. Encoded protein: CSVADRGLNGYTF.

A remark on this clone: This sample includes further DNA sequences coding for the same CDR3. The rearrangement uses TRBV5-6 and TRBJ2-7; D may be TRBD2 (6 bases). The V gene's germline CDR1 is SGHDT and CDR2 YYEEEE. Between the trimmed V and J ends, which lost 3 bases and 4 bases, there was a span of 11 bases. The CDR3 runs to 13 residues. This chain's CDR3 is CASSWGRGYEQYF. CDR3 coding DNA: TGTGCCAGCAGCTGGGGACGGGGGTACGAGCAGTACTTC. Full variable domain (outside the CDR3, taken from reference TRBV5-6 and TRBJ2-7): DAGVTQSPTHLIKTRGQQVTLRCSPKSGHDTVSWYQQALGQGPQFIFQYYEEEERQRGNFPDRFSGHQFPNYSSELNVNALLLGDSALYLCASSWGRGYEQYFGPGTRLTVT.

This chain connects TRBV9 to TRBJ1-1; TRBD1 is a possible D gene (5 bases). Trimming stripped 0 bases from V and 6 bases from J, with 12 bases between. This CDR3 is built from 14 residues. The V gene's germline CDR1 is SGDLS and CDR2 YYNGEE. Here the CDR3 reads CASSVGEGLPEAFF. CDR3 nucleotides: TGTGCCAGCAGCGTAGGGGAGGGGCTGCCTGAAGCTTTCTTT. The full variable domain, with the rest looked up from reference TRBV9 and TRBJ1-1, is DSGVTQTPKHLITATGQRVTLRCSPRSGDLSVYWYQQSLDQGLQFLIQYYNGEERAKGNILERFSAQQFPDLHSELNLSSLELGDSALYFCASSVGEGLPEAFFGQGTRLTVV.

The genes are TRBV21-1 and TRBJ1-1; the table assigns TRBD1, which was not confirmed against the DNA. TRBV21-1 is labeled a pseudogene. This CDR3 has 16 amino acids. The CDR3 protein is CASRMTGVGMNTEAFF. CDR3 bases: TGTGCCAGCAGGATGACAGGGGTCGGGATGAACACTGAAGCTTTCTTT.